The T cell receptor (beta chain) under discussion was sequenced for a study of cytomegalovirus exposure and HLA in healthy donors. Study conclusions and caveats: The study reported that TCR beta sequences accurately predicted HLA-A and HLA-B alleles in most subjects. Reports indicated that the classifier achieved high specificity and sensitivity in diagnosing cytomegalovirus status. The listing of 150 or so TCR beta chains classed them as cytomegalovirus-associated.

Remarks on this clone: The antigen is unknown.

The donors were healthy bone marrow donors. The PCR ran on 60 Vbeta and 13 Jbeta primers. Clones were read by immunoSEQ multiplex PCR, and TCRdb kept only the in-frame ones, dropping some. This sample has hundreds of thousands of clones; 65% to 85% occur once, and the top ten carry about 3.1%. The V gene's germline CDR1 is LNHNV and CDR2 YYDKDF (reference sequence). V lost 5 bases, J lost 0 bases, and 10 bases lay in between. The CDR3 length is 14 residues. The material sequenced was PBMCs. The chain is built from TRBV15 and TRBJ1-2; D possibly corresponds to TRBD1 (6 bases). The receptor comes from a man aged 30-40 years in good health and CMV-seronegative. The CDR3 reads CATSYRDTNYGYTF. DNA for the CDR3: TGTGCCACCAGCTACCGGGACACTAACTATGGCTACACCTTC.